The 3 T cell receptor beta chains below were found in one sample sequenced in a study of regulatory T cells in long-lasting Graves disease. For TCR beta, libraries came from iRepertoire HTBI primers and Arm-PCR of CDR3 regions. MiXCR, applied by TCRdb to the multiplex PCR reads, yields one record per CDR3 protein. The top ten hold around 20% of the sample, which has a few hundred thousand distinct CDR3 sequences, 15% to 20% seen once. Time point noted: newly diagnosed GD, antithyroid drugs for less than 3 months. PBMCs provided the RNA from which the TCR library was made. This same sample was also taken into another study, of T cells in Graves' hyperthyroidism and ophthalmopathy.

The material was peripheral blood mononuclear cells (PBMCs), obtained at new diagnosis, from a patient treated with antithyroid drugs. The receptors derive from a woman aged 18 to 35 with Graves disease.

This sequence joins TRBV19 and TRBJ1-2; weak D call: TRBD1 (5 bases). V was pared by 4 bases and J by 0 bases, with 15 bases between. This CDR3 has 16 amino acids. The germline V gene has CDR1 LNHDA and CDR2 SQIVND (reference sequence). The CDR3 sequence: CASSRKMSGTNYGYTF. The DNA of the CDR3 is TGTGCCAGTAGTAGGAAAATGTCAGGGACTAACTATGGCTACACCTTC.

This clonotype was seen repeatedly, ten times or more. The V gene is TRBV4-2, the J gene TRBJ2-1; 7 bases align to TRBD2. The CDR3 runs 16 residues. With 4 bases clipped from V and 5 bases from J, the junction kept 11 bases outside the gene matches. Germline CDR1 reads LGHNA; CDR2 reads YNFKEQ. This CDR3 is CASSPWDAGEDNEQFF. DNA of the CDR3: TGTGCCAGCAGCCCTTGGGACGCGGGGGAGGACAATGAGCAGTTCTTC.

The J gene is TRBJ1-5, the V gene TRBV5-5; D remains unclear. CDR3 length: 14 amino acids. With 1 base removed from V and 3 bases from J, the gap between germline ends came to 8 bases. The germline gives CDR1 SGHKS, CDR2 YYEKEE (reference sequence). CDR3: CASSLLDYNQPQHF. CDR3 coding DNA: TGTGCCAGCAGCTTGTTAGACTACAATCAGCCCCAGCATTTT. Looking up the rest from reference TRBV5-5 and TRBJ1-5 gives the full variable domain: DAGVTQSPTHLIKTRGQQVTLRCSPISGHKSVSWYQQVLGQGPQFIFQYYEKEERGRGNFPDRFSARQFPNYSSELNVNALLLGDSALYLCASSLLDYNQPQHFGDGTRLSIL.